This T cell receptor (beta chain) was sequenced during a study of T cell responses to AZD1222 COVID-19 vaccine. Study information: Analyses pooled second doses at about 4 or about 12 weeks.

With respect to this clone: Its specificity is unknown.

Study results and limitations: At 160-218 and 743-854, vaccine-associated CD4 TCRs were dominant, and they spanned spike. Receipt of two AZD1222 doses was followed by a rise in Spike-specific TCR breadth and depth. Baseline serology detected seropositivity in only six or seven AZD1222 recipients.

Only in-frame clones appear in the TCRdb table, and some are missing; sequencing was by immunoSEQ multiplex PCR. The table lists fewer than 150,000 clones, approximately 93% of them singletons. Unmatched junction bases numbered 6, after V lost 4 bases and J lost 5 bases. CDR3 length: 14 amino acids. Per the germline V gene, CDR1 is SGHRS and CDR2 is YFSETQ. The clonotype was recovered from an adult in good health. The sequences come from peripheral blood, collected on day 0 of AZD1222 vaccination. V usage is TRBV5-1 and J usage is TRBJ2-3, with 8 bases that match TRBD1. The CDR3 region is CASSADRGKDTQYF. The CDR3 coding sequence is TGCGCCAGCAGCGCTGACAGGGGAAAAGATACGCAGTATTTT.